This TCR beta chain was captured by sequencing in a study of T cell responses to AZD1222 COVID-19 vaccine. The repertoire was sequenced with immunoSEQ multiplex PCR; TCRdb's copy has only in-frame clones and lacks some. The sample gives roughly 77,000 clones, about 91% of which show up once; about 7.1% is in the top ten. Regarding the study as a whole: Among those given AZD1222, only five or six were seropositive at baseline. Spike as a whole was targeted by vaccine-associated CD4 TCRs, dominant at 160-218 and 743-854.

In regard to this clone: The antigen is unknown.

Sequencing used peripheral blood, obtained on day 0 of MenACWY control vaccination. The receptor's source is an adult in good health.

CDR3 loop: CASSLVPPQHF. CDR3 bases: TGTGCCAGCAGTTTAGTGCCGCCCCAGCATTTT. The chain employs TRBV28 and TRBJ1-5; D not certain. CDR1 and CDR2 from the germline V gene are MDHEN and SYDVKM. The CDR3 length is 11 residues. Between the trimmed V and J ends, which lost 2 bases and 9 bases, there was a span of 5 bases. The whole variable domain, remainder taken from reference TRBV28 and TRBJ1-5, is DVKVTQSSRYLVKRTGEKVFLECVQDMDHENMFWYRQDPGLGLRLIYFSYDVKMKEKGDIPEGYSVSREKKERFSLILESASTNQTSMYLCASSLVPPQHFGDGTRLSIL.